One sample yielded the 2 T cell receptor beta chains listed below, sequenced in a study of CD8 T cells in Susac syndrome. With random hexamers, reverse transcription was performed on about 0.5 to 1 ug of RNA. Each CDR3 protein gets one entry after TCRdb re-called the immunoSEQ multiplex PCR reads with MiXCR. The top ten clones hold approximately 0.09% of a sample with roughly 200,000 distinct CDR3 sequences, almost 96% of them seen once. What was sequenced was CD4+ T cells from PBMCs. The receptors were gathered from a human donor with multiple sclerosis.

This rearrangement joins TRBV5-4 to TRBJ1-2; D possibly corresponds to TRBD1 (6 bases). The CDR3 runs 12 residues. Germline CDR1 and CDR2: SGHNT and YYREEE (reference sequence). V lost 3 bases and J lost 4, with 7 bases in between. The CDR3 reads CASSSDSYGYTF. CDR3 coding DNA: TGTGCCAGCAGCTCGGACAGCTATGGCTACACCTTC. The complete variable domain, with remaining parts taken from reference TRBV5-4 and TRBJ1-2, reads ETGVTQSPTHLIKTRGQQVTLRCSSQSGHNTVSWYQQALGQGPQFIFQYYREEENGRGNFPPRFSGLQFPNYSSELNVNALELDDSALYLCASSSDSYGYTFGSGTRLTVV.

The DNA for the CDR3 is TGTGCCAGCAGCGTAGCTGGGGGCAATCAGCCCCAGCATTTT. Protein: CASSVAGGNQPQHF. The chain has TRBV9 and TRBJ1-5; no clear D. Trimming shortened V by 0 bases and J by 2 bases, and 6 bases separated the two germline ends. The germline gives CDR1 SGDLS, CDR2 YYNGEE. The CDR3 runs to 14 residues.